This T cell receptor beta chain was obtained from a study of technical replicates of blood from a few donors. A single count supports this clone. Data came from immunoSEQ multiplex PCR; TCRdb stores just in-frame clones and leaves some out. This sample has 65,000 to 80,000 clones; approximately 96% occur once, and the top ten carry about 0.34%. The V gene lost 3 bases and the J gene lost 1 base, with 10 bases spanning the gap. The V gene's germline CDR1 is MGHDK and CDR2 SYGVNS. CDR3 length: 14 residues. The J gene is TRBJ2-7, the V gene TRBV25-1, with D possibly being TRBD1 (7 bases). The sample consisted of T cells isolated from PBMCs. This receptor was identified in a human donor in good health. The DNA of the CDR3 is TGTGCCAGCAGTGAGTCAGGGGGGTCCTACGAGCAGTACTTC. Translation gives CASSESGGSYEQYF.